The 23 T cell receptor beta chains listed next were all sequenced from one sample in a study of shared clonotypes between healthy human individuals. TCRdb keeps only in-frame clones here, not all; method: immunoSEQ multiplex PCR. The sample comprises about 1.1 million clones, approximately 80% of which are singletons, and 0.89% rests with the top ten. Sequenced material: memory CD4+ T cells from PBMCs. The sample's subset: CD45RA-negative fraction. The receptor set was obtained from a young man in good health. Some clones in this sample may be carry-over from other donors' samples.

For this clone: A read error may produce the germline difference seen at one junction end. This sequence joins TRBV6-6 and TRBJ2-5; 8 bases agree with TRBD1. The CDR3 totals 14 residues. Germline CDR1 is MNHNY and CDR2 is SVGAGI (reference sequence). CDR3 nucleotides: TGTGCCAGCAGAACACAGGGGGTCCAACAGACCCAGTACTTC. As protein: CASRTQGVQQTQYF.

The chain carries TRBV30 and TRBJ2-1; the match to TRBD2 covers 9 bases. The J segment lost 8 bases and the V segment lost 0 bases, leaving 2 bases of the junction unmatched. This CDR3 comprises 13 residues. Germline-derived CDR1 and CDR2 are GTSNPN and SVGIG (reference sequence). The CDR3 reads CAWSVSGSDEQFF. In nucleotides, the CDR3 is TGTGCCTGGAGTGTTAGCGGGAGTGATGAGCAGTTCTTC.

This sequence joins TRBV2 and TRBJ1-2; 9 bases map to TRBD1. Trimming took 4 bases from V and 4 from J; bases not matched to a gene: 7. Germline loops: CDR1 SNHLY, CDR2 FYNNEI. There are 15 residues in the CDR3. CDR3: CASSAGQGRGYGYTF. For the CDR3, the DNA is TGTGCCAGCAGTGCGGGACAGGGACGAGGCTATGGCTACACCTTC.

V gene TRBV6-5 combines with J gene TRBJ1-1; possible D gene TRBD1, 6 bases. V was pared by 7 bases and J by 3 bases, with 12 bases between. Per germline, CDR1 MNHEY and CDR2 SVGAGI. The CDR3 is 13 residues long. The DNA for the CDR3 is TGTGCCAGCACCCCACAGGGACACACTGAAGCTTTCTTT. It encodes CASTPQGHTEAFF.

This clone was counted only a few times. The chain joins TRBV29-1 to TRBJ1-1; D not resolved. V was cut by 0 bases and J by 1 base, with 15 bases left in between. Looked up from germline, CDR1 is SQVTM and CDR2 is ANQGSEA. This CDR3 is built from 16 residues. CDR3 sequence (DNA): TGCAGCGTTGAAGACGACGTATGGAAAAAGAACACTGAAGCTTTCTTT. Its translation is CSVEDDVWKKNTEAFF.

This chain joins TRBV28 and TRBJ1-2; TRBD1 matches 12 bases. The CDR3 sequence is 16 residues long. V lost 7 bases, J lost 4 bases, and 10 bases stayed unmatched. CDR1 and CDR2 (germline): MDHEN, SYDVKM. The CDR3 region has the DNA TGTGCCAGCACCGGGACAGGGGGCGCCAGAAGCTATGGCTACACCTTC. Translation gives CASTGTGGARSYGYTF.

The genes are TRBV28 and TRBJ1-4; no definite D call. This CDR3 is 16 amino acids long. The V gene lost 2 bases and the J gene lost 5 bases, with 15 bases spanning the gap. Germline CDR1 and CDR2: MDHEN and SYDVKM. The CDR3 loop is CASSLGTARINEKLFF. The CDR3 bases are TGTGCCAGCAGTTTAGGAACGGCCAGGATAAATGAAAAACTGTTTTTT.

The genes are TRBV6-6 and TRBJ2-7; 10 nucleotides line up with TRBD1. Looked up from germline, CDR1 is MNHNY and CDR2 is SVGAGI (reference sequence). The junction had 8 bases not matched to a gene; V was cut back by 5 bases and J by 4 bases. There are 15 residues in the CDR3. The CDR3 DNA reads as TGTGCCAGCAGTGACACCGGGACAGGGGTTTACGAGCAGTACTTC. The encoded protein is CASSDTGTGVYEQYF.

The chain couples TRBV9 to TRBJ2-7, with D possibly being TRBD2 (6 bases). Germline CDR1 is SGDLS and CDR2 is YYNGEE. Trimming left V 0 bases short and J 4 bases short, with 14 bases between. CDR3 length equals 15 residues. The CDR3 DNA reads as TGTGCCAGCAGCGTAGACTCGGCGGGGCCGTACGAGCAGTACTTC. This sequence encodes CASSVDSAGPYEQYF.

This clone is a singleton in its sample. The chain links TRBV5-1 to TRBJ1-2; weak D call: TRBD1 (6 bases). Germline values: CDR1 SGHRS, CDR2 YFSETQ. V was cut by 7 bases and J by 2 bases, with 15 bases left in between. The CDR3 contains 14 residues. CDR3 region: CASRLDSVNYGYTF. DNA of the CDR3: TGCGCCAGCCGGTTGGACAGCGTGAACTATGGCTACACCTTC.

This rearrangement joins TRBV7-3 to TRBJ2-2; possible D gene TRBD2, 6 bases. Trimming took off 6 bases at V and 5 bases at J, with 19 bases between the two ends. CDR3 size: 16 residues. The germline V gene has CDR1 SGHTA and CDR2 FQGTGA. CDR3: CASSLRPGRETGELFF. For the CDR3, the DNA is TGTGCCAGCAGTTTGCGACCGGGACGGGAGACCGGGGAGCTGTTTTTT.

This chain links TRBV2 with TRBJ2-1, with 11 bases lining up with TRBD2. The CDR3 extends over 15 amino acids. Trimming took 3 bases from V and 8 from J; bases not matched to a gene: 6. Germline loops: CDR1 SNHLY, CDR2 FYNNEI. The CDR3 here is CASSESSGRYYEQFF. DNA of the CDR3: TGTGCCAGCAGTGAGTCTAGCGGGAGGTATTATGAGCAGTTCTTC.

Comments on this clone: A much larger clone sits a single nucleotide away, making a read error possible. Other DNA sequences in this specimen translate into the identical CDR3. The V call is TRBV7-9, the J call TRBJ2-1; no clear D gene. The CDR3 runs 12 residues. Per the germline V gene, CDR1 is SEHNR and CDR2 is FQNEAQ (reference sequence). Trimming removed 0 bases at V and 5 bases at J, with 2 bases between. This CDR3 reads CASSLADNEQFF. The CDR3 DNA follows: TGTGCCAGCAGCTTAGCAGACAATGAGCAGTTCTTC.

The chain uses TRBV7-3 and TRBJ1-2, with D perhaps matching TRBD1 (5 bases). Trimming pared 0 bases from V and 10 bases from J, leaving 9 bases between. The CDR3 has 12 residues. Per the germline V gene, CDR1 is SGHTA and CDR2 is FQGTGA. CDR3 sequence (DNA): TGTGCCAGCAGCTTAACGGGACGAAACTACACCTTC. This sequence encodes CASSLTGRNYTF.

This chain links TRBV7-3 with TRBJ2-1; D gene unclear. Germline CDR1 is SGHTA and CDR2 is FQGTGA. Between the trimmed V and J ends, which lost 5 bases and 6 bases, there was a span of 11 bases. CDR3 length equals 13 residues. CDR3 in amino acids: CASSQALGNEQFF. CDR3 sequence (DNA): TGTGCCAGCAGCCAAGCACTGGGCAATGAGCAGTTCTTC.

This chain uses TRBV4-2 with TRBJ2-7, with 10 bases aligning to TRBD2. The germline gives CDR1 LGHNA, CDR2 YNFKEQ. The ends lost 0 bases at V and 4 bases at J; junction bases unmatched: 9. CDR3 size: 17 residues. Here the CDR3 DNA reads TGTGCCAGCAGCCAAGATGCGGCTAGCGGGAGAATTTACGAGCAGTACTTC. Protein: CASSQDAASGRIYEQYF.

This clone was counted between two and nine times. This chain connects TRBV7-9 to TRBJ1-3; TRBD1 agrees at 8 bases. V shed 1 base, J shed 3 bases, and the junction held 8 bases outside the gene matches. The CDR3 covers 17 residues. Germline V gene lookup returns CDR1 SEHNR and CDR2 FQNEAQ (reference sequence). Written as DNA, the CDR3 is TGTGCCAGCAGCTTAGACCTGGGACAGGTATATGGAAACACCATATATTTT. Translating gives CASSLDLGQVYGNTIYF.

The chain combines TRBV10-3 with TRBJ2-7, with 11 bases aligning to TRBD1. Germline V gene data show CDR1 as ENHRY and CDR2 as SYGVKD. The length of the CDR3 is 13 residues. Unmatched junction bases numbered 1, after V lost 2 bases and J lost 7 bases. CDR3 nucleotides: TGTGCCATCAGTGAGGGGACAGGGGGGGAGCAGTACTTC. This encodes CAISEGTGGEQYF.

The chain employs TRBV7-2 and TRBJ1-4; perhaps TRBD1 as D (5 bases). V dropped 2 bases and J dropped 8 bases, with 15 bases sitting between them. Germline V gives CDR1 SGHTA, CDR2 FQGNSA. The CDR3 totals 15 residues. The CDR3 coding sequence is TGTGCCAGCAGCTTATTGGGCGCAGGGCTGGAAAAACTGTTTTTT. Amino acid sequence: CASSLLGAGLEKLFF.

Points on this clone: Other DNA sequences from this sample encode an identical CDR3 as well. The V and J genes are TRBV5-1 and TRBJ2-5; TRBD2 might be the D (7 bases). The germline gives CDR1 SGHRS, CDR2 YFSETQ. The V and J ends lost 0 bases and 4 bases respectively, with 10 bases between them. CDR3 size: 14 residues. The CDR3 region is CASSLAGGPETQYF. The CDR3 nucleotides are TGCGCCAGCAGCTTGGCCGGGGGGCCAGAGACCCAGTACTTC.

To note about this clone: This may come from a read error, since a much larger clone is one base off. The CDR3 DNA is TGTGCCAGCAGCTTGCAGTACGCAGATACGCAGTATTTT. This translates into CASSLQYADTQYF. This chain joins TRBV5-6 and TRBJ2-3; D unresolved. The CDR3 has 13 residues. Germline CDR1 and CDR2: SGHDT and YYEEEE. V lost 1 base, J lost 4 bases, and 7 bases lay in between.

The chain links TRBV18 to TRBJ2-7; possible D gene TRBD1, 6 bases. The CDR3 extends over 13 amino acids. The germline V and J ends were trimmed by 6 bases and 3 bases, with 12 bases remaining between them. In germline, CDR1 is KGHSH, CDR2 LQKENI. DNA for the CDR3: TGTGCCAGCTCCGTGGTACAGGGCTACGAGCAGTACTTC. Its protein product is CASSVVQGYEQYF. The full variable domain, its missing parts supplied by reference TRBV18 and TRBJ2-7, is NAGVMQNPRHLVRRRGQEARLRCSPMKGHSHVYWYRQLPEEGLKFMVYLQKENIIDESGMPKERFSAEFPKEGPSILRIQQVVRGDSAAYFCASSVVQGYEQYFGPGTRLTVT.

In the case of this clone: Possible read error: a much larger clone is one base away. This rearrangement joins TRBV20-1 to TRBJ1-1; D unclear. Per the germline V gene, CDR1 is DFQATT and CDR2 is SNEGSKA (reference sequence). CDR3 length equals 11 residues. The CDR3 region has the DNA TGCAGTGCTGGAGGGAACACTGAAGCTTTATTT. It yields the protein CSAGGNTEALF.